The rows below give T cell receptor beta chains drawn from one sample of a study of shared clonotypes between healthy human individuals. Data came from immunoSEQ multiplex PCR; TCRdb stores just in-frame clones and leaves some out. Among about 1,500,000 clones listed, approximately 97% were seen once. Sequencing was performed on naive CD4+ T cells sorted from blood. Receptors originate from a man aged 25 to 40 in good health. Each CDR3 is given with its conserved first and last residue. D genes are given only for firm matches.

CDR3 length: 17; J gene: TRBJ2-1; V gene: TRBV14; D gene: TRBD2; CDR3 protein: CASSQERVLAGVREQFF; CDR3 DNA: TGTGCCAGCAGCCAAGAACGCGTACTAGCGGGAGTACGAGAGCAGTTCTTC
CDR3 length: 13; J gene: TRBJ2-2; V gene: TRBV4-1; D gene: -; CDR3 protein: CASSQMITGELFF; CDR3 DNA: TGCGCCAGCAGCCAAATGATCACCGGGGAGCTGTTTTTT
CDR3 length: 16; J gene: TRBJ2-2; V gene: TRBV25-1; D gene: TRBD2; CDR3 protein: CASSGGGLAVTGELFF; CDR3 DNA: TGTGCCAGCAGTGGCGGGGGACTAGCGGTTACCGGGGAGCTGTTTTTT
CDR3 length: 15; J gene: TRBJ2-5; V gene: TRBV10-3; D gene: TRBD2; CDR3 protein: CAISGGGRGLETQYF; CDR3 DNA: TGTGCCATCAGTGGGGGCGGGAGAGGATTGGAGACCCAGTACTTC
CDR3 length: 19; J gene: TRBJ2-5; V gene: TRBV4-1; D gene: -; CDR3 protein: CASSQYYFGDAGTPATQYF; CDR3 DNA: TGCGCCAGCAGCCAGTATTACTTTGGGGACGCGGGAACCCCTGCGACCCAGTACTTC
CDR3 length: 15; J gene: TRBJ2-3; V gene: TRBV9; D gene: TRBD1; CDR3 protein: CASSVGQRSTDTQYF; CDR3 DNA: TGTGCCAGCAGCGTGGGACAGCGATCCACAGATACGCAGTATTTT
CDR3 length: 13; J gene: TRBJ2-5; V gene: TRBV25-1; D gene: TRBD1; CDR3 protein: CASRGQGRETQYF; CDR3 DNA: TGTGCCAGCAGAGGACAGGGGAGGGAGACCCAGTACTTC
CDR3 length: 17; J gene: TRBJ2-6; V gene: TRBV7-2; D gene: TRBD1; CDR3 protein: CASSSTGTGPGANVLTF; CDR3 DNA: TGTGCCAGCAGCTCAACGGGGACAGGGCCTGGGGCCAACGTCCTGACTTTC
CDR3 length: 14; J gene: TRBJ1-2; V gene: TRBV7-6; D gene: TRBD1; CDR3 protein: CASSPLGQGAGFSF; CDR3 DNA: TGTGCCAGCAGCCCACTCGGACAGGGTGCTGGATTCTCCTTC
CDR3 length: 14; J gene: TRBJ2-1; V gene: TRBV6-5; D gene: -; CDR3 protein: CASSYRGLLNEQFF; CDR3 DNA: TGTGCCAGCAGTTACCGGGGACTGCTGAATGAGCAGTTCTTC
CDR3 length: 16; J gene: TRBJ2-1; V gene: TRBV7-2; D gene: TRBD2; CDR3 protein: CASCRTSGRLGNEQFF; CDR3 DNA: TGTGCCAGCTGTAGGACTAGCGGGAGACTTGGCAATGAGCAGTTCTTC
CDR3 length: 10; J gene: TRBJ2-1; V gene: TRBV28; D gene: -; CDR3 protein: CASRREEQFF; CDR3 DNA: TGTGCCAGCAGACGAGAAGAGCAGTTCTTC
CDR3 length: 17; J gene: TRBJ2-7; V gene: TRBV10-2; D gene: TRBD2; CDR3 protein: CASSESGLAGGTYEQYF; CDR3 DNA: TGCGCCAGCAGTGAGTCGGGACTAGCGGGAGGTACCTACGAGCAGTACTTC
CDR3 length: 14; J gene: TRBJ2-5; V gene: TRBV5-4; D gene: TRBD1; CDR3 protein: CASSLTGLQETQYF; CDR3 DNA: TGTGCCAGCAGTTTGACAGGGCTCCAAGAGACCCAGTACTTC
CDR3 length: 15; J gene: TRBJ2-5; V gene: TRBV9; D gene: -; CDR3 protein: CASSVAPTEIETQYF; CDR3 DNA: TGTGCCAGCAGCGTAGCCCCGACAGAGATAGAGACCCAGTACTTC
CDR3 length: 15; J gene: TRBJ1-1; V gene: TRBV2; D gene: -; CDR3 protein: CASSTQGVSETEAFF; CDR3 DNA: TGTGCCAGCAGTACCCAAGGGGTGAGTGAAACTGAAGCTTTCTTT
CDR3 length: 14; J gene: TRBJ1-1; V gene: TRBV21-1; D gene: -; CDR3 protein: CASRGRLARTEAFF; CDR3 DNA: TGTGCCAGCAGGGGACGTTTAGCTCGCACTGAAGCTTTCTTT